The 30 T cell receptor beta chains below all came from one sample that was sequenced in a study of T cells after yellow fever vaccination. MiXCR, run by TCRdb on the 5' RACE reads, gives a single entry per CDR3 protein. The sample yields 300,000 to 400,000 distinct CDR3 sequences, 6.2% seen once. The sequencing used PBMCs, collected 5 days after the yellow fever booster vaccination. The receptors shown here come from a young man who received the YFV17D yellow fever vaccine.

The rearrangement uses TRBV6-5 and TRBJ2-3; 12 bases map to TRBD1. Germline loops: CDR1 MNHEY, CDR2 SVGAGI. V was clipped by 0 bases and J by 8 bases; unmatched bases: 9. This CDR3 contains 17 residues. For the CDR3, the DNA is TGTGCCAGCAGTTACTCGGGGACAGGGGGCGCGAGAGGTACGCAGTATTTT. This codes for CASSYSGTGGARGTQYF.

This clonotype was detected many times. This rearrangement joins TRBV7-8 to TRBJ2-1; 10 nucleotides match TRBD2. The germline gives CDR1 SGHVS, CDR2 FQNEAQ. CDR3 size: 19 residues. After removal of 5 bases from V and 7 bases from J, the junction contained 20 bases not matched to a gene. CDR3 bases: TGTGCCAGCAGCACGACGGGGGATCTCGCTAGCGGGAGTTCGAATGAGCAGTTCTTC. Protein product: CASSTTGDLASGSSNEQFF. Full variable domain (rest looked up from reference TRBV7-8 and TRBJ2-1): GAGVSQSPRYKVAKRGQDVALRCDPISGHVSLFWYQQALGQGPEFLTYFQNEAQLDKSGLPSDRFFAERPEGSVSTLKIQRTQQEDSAVYLCASSTTGDLASGSSNEQFFGPGTRLTVL.

This clonotype was observed many times. This chain uses TRBV3-1 with TRBJ2-4, with a tentative D call TRBD2 (6 bases). Trimming left V 3 bases short and J 0 bases short, with 9 bases between. Per germline, CDR1 LGHDT and CDR2 YNNKEL (reference sequence). This CDR3 has 15 residues. Here the CDR3 DNA reads TGTGCCAGCAGCCACCAAGCGGGAGCCAAAAACATTCAGTACTTC. This sequence encodes CASSHQAGAKNIQYF. The entire variable domain, with the rest obtained from reference TRBV3-1 and TRBJ2-4, is as follows: DTAVSQTPKYLVTQMGNDKSIKCEQNLGHDTMYWYKQDSKKFLKIMFSYNNKELIINETVPNRFSPKSPDKAHLNLHINSLELGDSAVYFCASSHQAGAKNIQYFGAGTRLSVL.

There are many counts of this clonotype. This rearrangement joins TRBV11-2 to TRBJ2-2; TRBD2 agrees at 9 bases. Germline V gene data show CDR1 as SGHAT and CDR2 as FQNNGV. Unmatched junction bases numbered 16, after V lost 5 bases and J lost 6 bases. The CDR3 consists of 18 residues. CDR3 nucleotides: TGTGCCAGCAGCGCCCTGCGTATGGGCGGGAGGGCCGCCGGGGAGCTGTTTTTT. Its translation: CASSALRMGGRAAGELFF.

This clonotype was seen ten or more times. This sequence joins TRBV12-3 or TRBV12-4 and TRBJ2-7, with 9 positions matching TRBD1. The CDR3 runs to 15 residues. J lost 0 bases, V lost 7 bases, and 7 bases had no gene match. This CDR3 reads CASTAGTGSSYEQYF. The CDR3 region has the DNA TGTGCCAGCACGGCGGGGACAGGGAGCTCCTACGAGCAGTACTTC.

The V call is TRBV4-1, the J call TRBJ2-5, with D possibly TRBD1 on 6 matching bases. This CDR3 is 14 amino acids long. Germline CDR1 reads MGHRA; CDR2 reads YSYEKL. The V and J ends lost 3 bases and 3 bases respectively, with 11 bases between them. CDR3 sequence: CASSHPRDKETQYF. In DNA form, the CDR3 reads TGCGCCAGCAGCCATCCCCGGGACAAAGAGACCCAGTACTTC.

This chain links TRBV20-1 with TRBJ2-7; possible D gene TRBD1, 6 bases. Germline assignment: CDR1 DFQATT and CDR2 SNEGSKA (reference sequence). V lost 3 bases and J lost 2, with 8 bases in between. The CDR3 has 12 residues. CDR3 amino acids: CSARRTAYEQYF. CDR3 DNA sequence: TGCAGTGCTAGGAGGACAGCCTACGAGCAGTACTTC.

This clonotype came up many times. CDR3 in amino acids: CAGGKGGNSYEQYF. The CDR3 DNA reads as TGTGCCGGGGGAAAGGGGGGAAACTCCTACGAGCAGTACTTC. The chain links TRBV28 to TRBJ2-7; either TRBD1 or TRBD2 may fit D (6 bases each). V dropped 11 bases and J dropped 0 bases, with 17 bases sitting between them. CDR1 is MDHEN and CDR2 is SYDVKM in the germline V gene. This CDR3 has 14 amino acids. The variable domain in full, with the rest retrieved from reference TRBV28 and TRBJ2-7, is DVKVTQSSRYLVKRTGEKVFLECVQDMDHENMFWYRQDPGLGLRLIYFSYDVKMKEKGDIPEGYSVSREKKERFSLILESASTNQTSMYLCAGGKGGNSYEQYFGPGTRLTVT.

V is TRBV10-3 and J is TRBJ2-1; no reliable D call. Per germline, CDR1 ENHRY and CDR2 SYGVKD. The length of the CDR3 is 11 residues. Trimming removed 7 bases at V and 12 bases at J, with 13 bases between. The CDR3 DNA follows: TGTGCCATCATACGGCTAACGGGGCAGTTCTTC. Translation gives CAIIRLTGQFF.

This clonotype has at least ten counts. The chain is built from TRBV29-1 and TRBJ2-5, with TRBD2 matching over 9 bases. This CDR3 comprises 13 residues. With V trimmed by 3 bases and J by 8 bases, 7 bases remained unmatched. In germline, CDR1 is SQVTM, CDR2 ANQGSEA. This CDR3 reads CSVDGGRAGTQYF. As DNA, the CDR3 is TGCAGCGTTGACGGCGGGAGGGCCGGCACCCAGTACTTC. Full variable domain (outside the CDR3, taken from reference TRBV29-1 and TRBJ2-5): SAVISQKPSRDICQRGTSLTIQCQVDSQVTMMFWYRQQPGQSLTLIATANQGSEATYESGFVIDKFPISRPNLTFSTLTVSNMSPEDSSIYLCSVDGGRAGTQYFGPGTRLLVL.

This clonotype was found a few times. The chain links TRBV24-1 to TRBJ2-1, with D unclear. Germline CDR1 KGHDR, CDR2 SFDVKD. V lost 11 bases and J 5 bases, leaving 18 bases between the germline ends. The CDR3 spans 14 residues. In nucleotides, the CDR3 is TGTGCCAACAACTACCCGGGTTTGGACAATGAGCAGTTCTTC. This encodes CANNYPGLDNEQFF.

In this sample, this clonotype turned up a few times. This sequence joins TRBV19 and TRBJ1-5; D remains ambiguous. Germline lookup yields CDR1 LNHDA and CDR2 SQIVND (reference sequence). The CDR3 totals 15 residues. Between the trimmed V and J ends, which lost 7 bases and 1 base, there was a span of 14 bases. For the CDR3, the DNA is TGTGCCAGTACTCCCATAGGAGCCAGCAATCAGCCCCAGCATTTT. This translates into CASTPIGASNQPQHF.

This clonotype occurred a few times. V usage is TRBV7-9 and J usage is TRBJ2-5; TRBD2 matches at 11 bases. CDR1 and CDR2 from the germline V gene are SEHNR and FQNEAQ (reference sequence). The CDR3 spans 17 residues. After removal of 0 bases from V and 1 base from J, the junction contained 4 bases not matched to a gene. As DNA, the CDR3 is TGTGCCAGCAGCTTAGCGGTTACTAGCGGGAGCCAAGAGACCCAGTACTTC. This codes for CASSLAVTSGSQETQYF.

V and J are TRBV6-5 and TRBJ1-6; tentative D call: TRBD1 (5 bases). V was pared by 0 bases and J by 7 bases, with 10 bases between. Germline assignment: CDR1 MNHEY and CDR2 SVGAGI. This CDR3 region has 15 residues. The CDR3 DNA sequence: TGTGCCAGCAGTTACTCGGGGGGGTCGAATTCACCCCTCCACTTT. This codes for CASSYSGGSNSPLHF.

The CDR3: CASSPAYSRDYSYEQYF. The DNA for the CDR3 is TGTGCCAGTAGTCCAGCTTACTCTCGGGACTACTCCTACGAGCAGTACTTC. V gene TRBV19 combines with J gene TRBJ2-7, with 7 nucleotides matching TRBD2. The CDR3 contains 17 residues. V trimming: 5 bases; J trimming: 0 bases; junction bases outside the gene matches: 13. Germline V gene data show CDR1 as LNHDA and CDR2 as SQIVND (reference sequence).

This clonotype appeared many times. V and J are TRBV7-2 and TRBJ2-2, with D perhaps matching TRBD1 (5 bases). The CDR3 sequence is 14 residues long. V was trimmed by 5 bases and J by 4 bases, leaving 11 bases between them. CDR1 is SGHTA and CDR2 is FQGNSA in the germline V gene. The CDR3 region is CASSLREGTGELFF. For the CDR3, the DNA is TGTGCCAGCAGCCTCAGGGAAGGCACCGGGGAGCTGTTTTTT.

The chain employs TRBV11-1 and TRBJ1-6; D ambiguous. Deletions cut 0 bases from V and 0 bases from J, with 12 bases between. The germline V gene has CDR1 SGHAT and CDR2 FQDESV (reference sequence). This CDR3 comprises 18 residues. CDR3 DNA sequence: TGTGCCAGCAGCTTAGCGCGGCAGAAGAGCTCCTATAATTCACCCCTCCACTTT. This codes for CASSLARQKSSYNSPLHF.

This clonotype was seen a handful of times. The rearrangement joins TRBV4-2 to TRBJ2-5; 8 bases are a match to TRBD2. Germline loops: CDR1 LGHNA, CDR2 YNFKEQ. The V segment lost 2 bases and the J segment 2 bases; nucleotides outside the gene matches: 1. The CDR3 spans 14 residues. CDR3 residues: CASSQPGGQETQYF. The CDR3 DNA reads as TGTGCCAGCAGCCAACCGGGAGGGCAAGAGACCCAGTACTTC.

V is TRBV5-1 and J is TRBJ2-7; 7 positions agree with TRBD1. The CDR3 is made up of 15 amino acids. Germline lookup yields CDR1 SGHRS and CDR2 YFSETQ. J lost 0 bases, V lost 0 bases, and 3 bases had no gene match. CDR3 protein: CASSLGTGFSYEQYF. The CDR3 nucleotides read TGCGCCAGCAGCTTGGGGACAGGTTTCTCCTACGAGCAGTACTTC. Complete variable domain (other parts from reference TRBV5-1 and TRBJ2-7): KAGVTQTPRYLIKTRGQQVTLSCSPISGHRSVSWYQQTPGQGLQFLFEYFSETQRNKGNFPGRFSGRQFSNSRSEMNVSTLELGDSALYLCASSLGTGFSYEQYFGPGTRLTVT.

This clonotype was seen repeatedly, ten times or more. V gene TRBV2 combines with J gene TRBJ2-2; D not resolved. V gave up 3 bases and J gave up 6 bases, with 8 bases separating them. In germline, CDR1 is SNHLY, CDR2 FYNNEI. This CDR3 region has 13 residues. CDR3 DNA: TGTGCCAGCAGTGAGGGCCAGCCCGGGGAGCTGTTTTTT. Translating it yields CASSEGQPGELFF.

This clonotype was detected ten times or more. The chain combines TRBV20-1 with TRBJ2-2; 7 positions agree with TRBD2. The CDR3 loop spans 14 amino acids. Germline trimming cut 5 bases from V and 6 bases from J; bases unmatched to any gene: 9. CDR1 and CDR2 (germline): DFQATT, SNEGSKA (reference sequence). The CDR3 nucleotides are TGCAGTGCTGGACGGCGGGAGCCCCCCGGGGAGCTGTTTTTT. Its translation: CSAGRREPPGELFF.

A few counts support this clonotype. The genes are TRBV6-4 and TRBJ2-3; TRBD2 matches 14 bases. Unmatched junction bases numbered 11, after V lost 4 bases and J lost 8 bases. From germline, CDR1 is MRHNA and CDR2 SNTAGT. CDR3 length equals 17 residues. The CDR3 nucleotides read TGTGCCAGCAGTGCGGTTGGGACTAGCGGGAGTCTATCTACGCAGTATTTT. This encodes CASSAVGTSGSLSTQYF.

This clonotype came up many times. One junction end disagrees with the germline gene, perhaps due to a read error. This sequence joins TRBV20-1 and TRBJ2-3; 12 bases fit TRBD2. The CDR3 runs 13 residues. Germline V gives CDR1 DFQATT, CDR2 SNEGSKA (reference sequence). CDR3 sequence reads: CSASYPSGRAGGF. The CDR3 DNA sequence: TGCAGTGCTAGCTACCCTAGCGGGAGGGCCGGGGGTTTT.

This chain joins TRBV27 and TRBJ2-2; maybe TRBD2 (6 bases). The CDR3 has 14 residues. CDR1 and CDR2 from the germline V gene are MNHEY and SMNVEV (reference sequence). The V gene lost 9 bases and the J gene lost 5 bases, with 16 bases spanning the gap. This CDR3 is CASRGSGPTGELFF. DNA of the CDR3: TGTGCCAGTCGGGGAAGCGGGCCTACCGGGGAGCTGTTTTTT.

This clonotype has only a few counts. The chain carries TRBV4-2 and TRBJ1-2; 9 bases agree with TRBD1. The germline gives CDR1 LGHNA, CDR2 YNFKEQ. Trimming at V came to 0 bases and at J to 8 bases, leaving 10 bases not matched to a gene. The CDR3 totals 16 residues. In nucleotides, the CDR3 is TGTGCCAGCAGCCAAGAAGGTGGGACAGGGAGGAGGGGCTACACCTTC. Translation: CASSQEGGTGRRGYTF.

This clonotype turned up a few times. V usage is TRBV5-5 and J usage is TRBJ2-1; 10 bases match TRBD2. The ends lost 4 bases at V and 1 base at J; junction bases unmatched: 11. From germline, CDR1 is SGHKS and CDR2 YYEKEE (reference sequence). CDR3 length: 18 residues. As DNA, the CDR3 is TGTGCCAGCAGCGAGGGCCCTAGCGGGAGAGGGTCCTACAATGAGCAGTTCTTC. Translating gives CASSEGPSGRGSYNEQFF.

This clonotype was counted a few times. The genes are TRBV10-3 and TRBJ2-5, with 10 bases matching TRBD2. This CDR3 has 16 amino acids. After removal of 3 bases from V and 1 base from J, the junction contained 5 bases not matched to a gene. Germline assignment: CDR1 ENHRY and CDR2 SYGVKD. The CDR3 protein is CAISDRRLAGQETQYF. The CDR3 DNA is TGTGCCATCAGTGACCGTAGACTAGCGGGCCAAGAGACCCAGTACTTC.

This clonotype was detected many times. The chain recombines TRBV14 with TRBJ2-1; TRBD2 matches 8 bases. Looked up from germline, CDR1 is SGHDN and CDR2 is FVKESK. V dropped 4 bases and J dropped 5; count of bases not matched to a gene: 13. This CDR3 is built from 17 residues. In DNA form, the CDR3 reads TGTGCCAGCAGCCCAATCGGGAGGGGCGGGTTAAACAATGAGCAGTTCTTC. Protein sequence: CASSPIGRGGLNNEQFF.

The V call is TRBV4-3, the J call TRBJ2-1; D gene ambiguous. Trimming took off 0 bases at V and 8 bases at J, with 8 bases between the two ends. The CDR3 contains 13 residues. Germline values: CDR1 LGHNA, CDR2 YSLEER. The CDR3: CASSQDHEDEQFF. CDR3 in DNA: TGCGCCAGCAGCCAAGATCATGAGGATGAGCAGTTCTTC.

The chain couples TRBV27 to TRBJ1-2; D unresolved. Trimming removed 3 bases at V and 4 bases at J, with 15 bases between. Germline V gene data show CDR1 as MNHEY and CDR2 as SMNVEV (reference sequence). This CDR3 spans 15 amino acids. The CDR3 DNA follows: TGTGCCAGCAGTTTTTTAGGAGAGTCAGCCTATGGCTACACCTTC. Its protein product is CASSFLGESAYGYTF.